The clone carrying this T cell receptor beta chain was recorded once. This entry is derived from a study of blood T cell repertoires in COVID-19. Study at large: Both acute and convalescent COVID-19 samples were obtained from the United States, Italy and Spain. PBMCs, B-cell-depleted T cells, or T cells provided the cDNA or gDNA that made up the material.

This table comes from immunoSEQ multiplex PCR, and its TCRdb copy is limited to in-frame clones, with some not included. The table lists tens of thousands of clones, approximately 88% of them singletons. CDR3 length equals 15 residues. The germline V and J ends were trimmed by 4 bases and 3 bases, with 14 bases remaining between them. Germline loops: CDR1 MNHEY, CDR2 SMNVEV (reference sequence). Sequenced input: peripheral blood. The TCR comes from a human donor in a cohort sampled during active COVID-19. This chain links TRBV27 with TRBJ2-3; D might be TRBD2 (6 bases). This CDR3 reads CASSSFTRGTDTQYF. For the CDR3, the DNA is TGTGCCAGCAGTTCCTTCACCCGGGGGACAGATACGCAGTATTTT.